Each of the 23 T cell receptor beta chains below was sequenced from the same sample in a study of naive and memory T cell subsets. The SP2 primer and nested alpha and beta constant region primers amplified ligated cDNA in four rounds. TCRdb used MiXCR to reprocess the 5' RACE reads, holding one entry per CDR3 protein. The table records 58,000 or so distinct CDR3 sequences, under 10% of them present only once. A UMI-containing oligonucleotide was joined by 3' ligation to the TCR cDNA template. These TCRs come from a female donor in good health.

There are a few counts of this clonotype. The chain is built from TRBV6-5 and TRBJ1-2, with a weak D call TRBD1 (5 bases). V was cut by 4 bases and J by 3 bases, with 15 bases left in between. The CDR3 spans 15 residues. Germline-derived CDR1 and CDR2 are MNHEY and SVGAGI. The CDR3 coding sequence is TGTGCCAGCAGTTCCCCGGGAGGGGCGGACTATGGCTACACCTTC. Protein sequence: CASSSPGGADYGYTF.

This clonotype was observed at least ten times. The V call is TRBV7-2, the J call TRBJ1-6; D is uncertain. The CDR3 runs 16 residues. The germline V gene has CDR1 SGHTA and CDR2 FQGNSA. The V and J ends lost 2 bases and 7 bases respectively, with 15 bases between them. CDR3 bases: TGTGCCAGCAGCTTAACGTCAGTACAAATCAATTCACCCCTCCACTTT. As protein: CASSLTSVQINSPLHF.

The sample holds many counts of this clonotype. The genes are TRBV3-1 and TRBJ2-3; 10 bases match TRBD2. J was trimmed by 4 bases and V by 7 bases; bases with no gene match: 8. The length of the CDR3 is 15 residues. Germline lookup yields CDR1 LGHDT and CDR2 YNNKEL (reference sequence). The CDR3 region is CASTPSGGVADTQYF. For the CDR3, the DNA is TGTGCCAGCACCCCAAGCGGGGGGGTGGCAGATACGCAGTATTTT.

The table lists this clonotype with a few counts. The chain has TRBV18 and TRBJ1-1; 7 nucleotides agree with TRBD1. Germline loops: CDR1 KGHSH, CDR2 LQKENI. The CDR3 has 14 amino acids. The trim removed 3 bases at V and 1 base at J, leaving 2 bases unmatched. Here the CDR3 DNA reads TGTGCCAGCTCACCGGACAGGCCGAACACTGAAGCTTTCTTT. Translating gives CASSPDRPNTEAFF.

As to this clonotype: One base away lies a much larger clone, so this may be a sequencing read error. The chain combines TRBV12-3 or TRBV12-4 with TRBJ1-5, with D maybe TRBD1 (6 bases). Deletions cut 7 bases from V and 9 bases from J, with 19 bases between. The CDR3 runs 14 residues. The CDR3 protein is CASMQDSGGGPQHF. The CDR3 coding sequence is TGTGCCAGCATGCAGGACAGCGGTGGTGGGCCCCAGCATTTT.

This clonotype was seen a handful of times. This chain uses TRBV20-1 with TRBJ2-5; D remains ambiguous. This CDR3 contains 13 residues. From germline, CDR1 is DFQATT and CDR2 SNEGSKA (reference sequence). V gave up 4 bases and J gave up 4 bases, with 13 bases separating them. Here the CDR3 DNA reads TGCAGTGCTATAAGCCGAATATCAGAGACCCAGTACTTC. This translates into CSAISRISETQYF.

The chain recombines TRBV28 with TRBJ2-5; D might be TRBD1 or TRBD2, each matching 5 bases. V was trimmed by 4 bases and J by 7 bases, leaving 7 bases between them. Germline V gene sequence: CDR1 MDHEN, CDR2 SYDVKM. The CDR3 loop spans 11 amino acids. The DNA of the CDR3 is TGTGCCAGCAGTTCGGGACGGACCCAGTACTTC. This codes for CASSSGRTQYF.

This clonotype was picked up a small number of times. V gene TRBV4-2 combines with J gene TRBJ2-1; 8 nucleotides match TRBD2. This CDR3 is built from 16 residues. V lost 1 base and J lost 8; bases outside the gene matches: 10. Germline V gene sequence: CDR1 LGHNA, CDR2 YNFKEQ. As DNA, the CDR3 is TGTGCCAGCAGCCAAGGGGTCGGGGGGGCTCGGGATGAGCAGTTCTTC. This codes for CASSQGVGGARDEQFF.

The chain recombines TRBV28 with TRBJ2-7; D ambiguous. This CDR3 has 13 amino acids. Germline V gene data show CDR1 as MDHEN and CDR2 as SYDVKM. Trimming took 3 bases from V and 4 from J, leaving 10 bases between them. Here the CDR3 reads CASSFGRPYEQYF. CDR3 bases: TGTGCCAGCAGTTTCGGGCGGCCTTACGAGCAGTACTTC. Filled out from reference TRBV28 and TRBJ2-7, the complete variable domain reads DVKVTQSSRYLVKRTGEKVFLECVQDMDHENMFWYRQDPGLGLRLIYFSYDVKMKEKGDIPEGYSVSREKKERFSLILESASTNQTSMYLCASSFGRPYEQYFGPGTRLTVT.

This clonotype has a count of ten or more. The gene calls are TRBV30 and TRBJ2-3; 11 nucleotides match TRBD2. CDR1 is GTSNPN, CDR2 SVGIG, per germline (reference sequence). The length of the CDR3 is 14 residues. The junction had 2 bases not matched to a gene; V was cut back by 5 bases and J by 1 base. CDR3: CAWGSGGGTDTQYF. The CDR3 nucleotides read TGTGCCTGGGGTAGCGGGGGGGGCACAGATACGCAGTATTTT.

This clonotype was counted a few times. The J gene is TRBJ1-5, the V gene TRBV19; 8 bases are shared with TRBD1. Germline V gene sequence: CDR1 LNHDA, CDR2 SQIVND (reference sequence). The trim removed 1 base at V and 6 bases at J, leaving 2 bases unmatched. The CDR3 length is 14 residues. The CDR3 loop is CASSIGRGRQPQHF. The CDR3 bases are TGTGCCAGTAGTATAGGCAGGGGGCGTCAGCCCCAGCATTTT.

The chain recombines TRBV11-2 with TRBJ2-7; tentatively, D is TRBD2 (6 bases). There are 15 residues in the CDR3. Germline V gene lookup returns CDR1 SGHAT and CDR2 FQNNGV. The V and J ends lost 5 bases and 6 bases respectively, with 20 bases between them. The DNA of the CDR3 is TGTGCCAGCAGCCCCGTGCAGAGAGGGAGGTCCGAGCAGTACTTC. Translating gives CASSPVQRGRSEQYF.

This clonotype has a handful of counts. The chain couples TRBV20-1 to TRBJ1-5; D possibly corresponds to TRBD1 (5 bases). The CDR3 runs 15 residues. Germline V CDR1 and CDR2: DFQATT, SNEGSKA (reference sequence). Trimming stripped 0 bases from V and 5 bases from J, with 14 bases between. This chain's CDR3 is CSARDIQGGDQPQHF. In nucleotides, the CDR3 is TGCAGTGCTAGAGATATCCAGGGCGGCGATCAGCCCCAGCATTTT.

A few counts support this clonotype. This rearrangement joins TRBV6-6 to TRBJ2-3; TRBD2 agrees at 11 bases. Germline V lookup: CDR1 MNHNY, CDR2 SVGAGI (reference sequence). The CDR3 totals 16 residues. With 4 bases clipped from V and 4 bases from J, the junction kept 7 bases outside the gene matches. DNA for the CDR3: TGTGCCAGCAGTTCCGCTACTAGCGGGGGTCCAGATACGCAGTATTTT. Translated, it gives CASSSATSGGPDTQYF.

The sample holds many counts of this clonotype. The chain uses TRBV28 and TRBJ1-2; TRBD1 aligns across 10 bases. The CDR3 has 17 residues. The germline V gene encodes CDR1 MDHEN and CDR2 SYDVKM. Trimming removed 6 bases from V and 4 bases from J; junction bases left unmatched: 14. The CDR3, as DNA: TGTGCCAGCAGCCTCCACCTCCCGGGGACAGGGGTCTATGGCTACACCTTC. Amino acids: CASSLHLPGTGVYGYTF.

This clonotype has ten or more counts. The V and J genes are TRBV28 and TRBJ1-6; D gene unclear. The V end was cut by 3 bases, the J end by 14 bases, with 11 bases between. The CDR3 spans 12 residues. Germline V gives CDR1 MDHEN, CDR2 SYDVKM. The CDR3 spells CASSLTTKALHF. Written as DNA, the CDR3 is TGTGCCAGCAGTTTGACCACTAAAGCCCTCCACTTT.

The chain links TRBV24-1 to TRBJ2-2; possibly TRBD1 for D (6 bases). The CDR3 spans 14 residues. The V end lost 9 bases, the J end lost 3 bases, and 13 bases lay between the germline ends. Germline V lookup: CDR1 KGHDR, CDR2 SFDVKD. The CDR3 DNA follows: TGTGCCACCGCCCCGGACAGTTACACCGGGGAGCTGTTTTTT. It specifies CATAPDSYTGELFF.

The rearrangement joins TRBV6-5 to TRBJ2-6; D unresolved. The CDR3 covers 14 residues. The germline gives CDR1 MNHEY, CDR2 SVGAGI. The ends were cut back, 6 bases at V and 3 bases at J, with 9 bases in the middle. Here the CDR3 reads CASSRSFGANVLTF. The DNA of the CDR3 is TGTGCCAGCAGCCGTAGCTTTGGGGCCAACGTCCTGACTTTC.

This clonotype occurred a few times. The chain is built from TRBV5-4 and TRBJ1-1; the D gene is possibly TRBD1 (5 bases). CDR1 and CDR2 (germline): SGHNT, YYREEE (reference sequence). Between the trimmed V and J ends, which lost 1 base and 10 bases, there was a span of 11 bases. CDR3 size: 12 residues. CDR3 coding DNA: TGTGCCAGCAGCTTGTCAGGGTGGAGAGCTTTCTTT. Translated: CASSLSGWRAFF.

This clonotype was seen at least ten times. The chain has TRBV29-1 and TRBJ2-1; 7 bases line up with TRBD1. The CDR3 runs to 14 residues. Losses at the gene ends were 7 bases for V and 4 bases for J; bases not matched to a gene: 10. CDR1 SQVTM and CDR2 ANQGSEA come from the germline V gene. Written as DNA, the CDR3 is TGCAGCGGAAGGGGGCAGGGGAGTTACAATGAGCAGTTCTTC. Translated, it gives CSGRGQGSYNEQFF.

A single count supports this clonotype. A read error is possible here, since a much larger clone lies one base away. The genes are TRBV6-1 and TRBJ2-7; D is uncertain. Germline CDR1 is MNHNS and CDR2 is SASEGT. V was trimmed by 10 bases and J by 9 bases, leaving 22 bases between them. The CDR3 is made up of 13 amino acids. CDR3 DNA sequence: TGTGCCACCGGAAAAACGGGCCTCACGGCGCAGTACTTC. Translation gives CATGKTGLTAQYF.

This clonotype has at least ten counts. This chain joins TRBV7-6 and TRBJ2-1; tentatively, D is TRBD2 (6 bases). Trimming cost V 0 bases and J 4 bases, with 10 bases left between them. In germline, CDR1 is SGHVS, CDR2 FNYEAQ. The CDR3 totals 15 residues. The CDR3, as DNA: TGTGCCAGCAGCTTAGCGGCGGGACTTTACAATGAGCAGTTCTTC. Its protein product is CASSLAAGLYNEQFF.

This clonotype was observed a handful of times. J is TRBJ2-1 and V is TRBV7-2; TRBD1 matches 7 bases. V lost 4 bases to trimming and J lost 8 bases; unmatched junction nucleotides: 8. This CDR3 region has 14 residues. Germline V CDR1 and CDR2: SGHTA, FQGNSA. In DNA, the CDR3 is TGTGCCAGCAGCTCTACAGGGGCAAAGGATGAGCAGTTCTTC. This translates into CASSSTGAKDEQFF.